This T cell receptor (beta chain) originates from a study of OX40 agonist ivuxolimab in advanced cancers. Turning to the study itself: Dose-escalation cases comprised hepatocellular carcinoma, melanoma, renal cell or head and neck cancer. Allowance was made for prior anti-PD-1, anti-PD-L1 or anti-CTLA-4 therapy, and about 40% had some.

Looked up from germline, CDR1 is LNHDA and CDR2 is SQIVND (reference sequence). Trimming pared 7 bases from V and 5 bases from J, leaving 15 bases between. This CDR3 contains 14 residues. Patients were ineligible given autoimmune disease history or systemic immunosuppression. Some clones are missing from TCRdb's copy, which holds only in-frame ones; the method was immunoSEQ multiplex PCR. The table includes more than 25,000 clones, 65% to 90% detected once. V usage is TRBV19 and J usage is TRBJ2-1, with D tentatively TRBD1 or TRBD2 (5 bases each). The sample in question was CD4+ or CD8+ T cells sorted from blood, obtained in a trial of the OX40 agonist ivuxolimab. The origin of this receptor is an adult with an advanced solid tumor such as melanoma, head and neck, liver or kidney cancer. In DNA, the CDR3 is TGTGCCAGTATCGGATACGGGACGGACAATGAGCAGTTCTTC. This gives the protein CASIGYGTDNEQFF.